Following are 16 T cell receptor beta chains from one sample sequenced in a study of T cell responses to AZD1222 COVID-19 vaccine. Here immunoSEQ multiplex PCR was the method, and the copy in TCRdb shows in-frame clones only, minus some. The sample shows 200,000 or so clones, about 94% of them seen only once. Here the sequenced sample was peripheral blood, taken on day 0 of AZD1222 vaccination. Receptors originate from an adult in good health.

V and J are TRBV27 and TRBJ1-1, with 7 nucleotides matching TRBD1. The V gene's germline CDR1 is MNHEY and CDR2 SMNVEV (reference sequence). This CDR3 is built from 13 residues. J lost 11 bases, V lost 3 bases, and 9 bases had no gene match. CDR3 DNA sequence: TGTGCCAGCAGTTTGAACAGGGGCGCAGGCGCTTTCTTT. Its translation: CASSLNRGAGAFF.

The rearrangement uses TRBV6-6 and TRBJ1-5; weak D call: TRBD1 (5 bases). The V and J ends lost 5 bases and 5 bases respectively, with 22 bases between them. CDR1 MNHNY and CDR2 SVGAGI come from the germline V gene (reference sequence). The CDR3 length is 17 residues. The CDR3 spells CASSPSVFSGSDQPQHF. The CDR3 DNA is TGTGCCAGCAGTCCCTCGGTCTTCTCAGGGAGCGATCAGCCCCAGCATTTT.

The V and J genes are TRBV11-2 and TRBJ2-7, with TRBD2 matching 11 bases. The ends lost 0 bases at V and 5 bases at J; junction bases unmatched: 3. CDR1 is SGHAT and CDR2 is FQNNGV in the germline V gene. The CDR3 runs to 15 residues. The CDR3: CASSLEALAGDEQYF. The CDR3 coding sequence is TGTGCCAGCAGCTTAGAGGCACTAGCGGGAGACGAGCAGTACTTC.

The J gene is TRBJ2-2, the V gene TRBV24-1; 9 bases fit TRBD1. The CDR3 is 19 amino acids. J was trimmed by 3 bases and V by 1 base; bases with no gene match: 11. CDR1 and CDR2 from the germline V gene are KGHDR and SFDVKD. CDR3 nucleotides: TGTGCCACCAGTGATTTACCGACAGGGGGTGGAGGGGACACCGGGGAGCTGTTTTTT. Translating gives CATSDLPTGGGGDTGELFF.

V and J are TRBV7-9 and TRBJ2-7, with no clear D. With 3 bases removed from V and 4 bases from J, the gap between germline ends came to 10 bases. The CDR3 is 13 amino acids. Germline V gene sequence: CDR1 SEHNR, CDR2 FQNEAQ (reference sequence). CDR3 DNA sequence: TGTGCCAGCAGCTTCGACACCTTTTACGAGCAGTACTTC. It encodes CASSFDTFYEQYF.

Comments on this clone: This specimen includes other DNA sequences encoding the same CDR3. V gene TRBV30 combines with J gene TRBJ2-7, with D unresolved. CDR3 length: 11 residues. Germline V CDR1 and CDR2: GTSNPN, SVGIG (reference sequence). The ends were cut back, 2 bases at V and 0 bases at J, with 2 bases in the middle. CDR3 nucleotide sequence: TGTGCCTGGAGTCTCTCCTACGAGCAGTACTTC. This sequence encodes CAWSLSYEQYF.

The chain recombines TRBV11-3 with TRBJ1-1; D is undetermined. The CDR3 runs to 13 residues. The V end lost 3 bases, the J end lost 0 bases, and 5 bases lay between the germline ends. Germline lookup yields CDR1 SGHNT and CDR2 YENEEA. CDR3 region: CASSLHMNTEAFF. CDR3 DNA: TGTGCCAGCAGCTTGCACATGAACACTGAAGCTTTCTTT. The full variable domain, completed using reference TRBV11-3 and TRBJ1-1, is EAGVVQSPRYKIIEKKQPVAFWCNPISGHNTLYWYLQNLGQGPELLIRYENEEAVDDSQLPKDRFSAERLKGVDSTLKIQPAELGDSAVYLCASSLHMNTEAFFGQGTRLTVV.

This clone appeared a single time. The chain uses TRBV24-1 and TRBJ1-5; tentative D call: TRBD1 (6 bases). The CDR3 is made up of 14 amino acids. In germline, CDR1 is KGHDR, CDR2 SFDVKD. V was cut by 4 bases and J by 3 bases, with 9 bases left in between. The CDR3 DNA sequence: TGTGCCACCAGTGAAACAGGGTCCAATCAGCCCCAGCATTTT. It yields the protein CATSETGSNQPQHF.

V is TRBV28 and J is TRBJ2-4, with TRBD1 identical over 7 bases. The length of the CDR3 is 18 residues. With 4 bases clipped from V and 5 bases from J, the junction kept 17 bases outside the gene matches. Germline lookup yields CDR1 MDHEN and CDR2 SYDVKM. Here the CDR3 DNA reads TGTGCCAGCAGTTCCCCCTACGGTCAGGGGGACAACCAAAACATTCAGTACTTC. Protein sequence: CASSSPYGQGDNQNIQYF.

This chain joins TRBV3-1 (or the pseudogene TRBV3-2) and TRBJ2-3; 10 bases line up with TRBD2. Germline loops: CDR1 LGHDT, CDR2 YNNKEL (reference sequence). This CDR3 comprises 17 residues. The V gene end was trimmed by 3 bases and the J gene end by 5 bases; junction bases not matched to a gene: 11. The CDR3 DNA reads as TGTGCCAGCAGCCATGGTCCTAGCGGGAGCGGAGTAGATACGCAGTATTTT. Its protein is CASSHGPSGSGVDTQYF.

V usage is TRBV5-5 and J usage is TRBJ1-4; D call uncertain. Germline V gene data show CDR1 as SGHKS and CDR2 as YYEKEE (reference sequence). Trimming shortened V by 7 bases and J by 5 bases, and 15 bases separated the two germline ends. The CDR3 sequence is 14 residues long. The CDR3 bases are TGTGCCAGCGTCCCCGGACCGAGAAATGAAAAACTGTTTTTT. Amino acids: CASVPGPRNEKLFF.

V usage is TRBV5-1 and J usage is TRBJ2-1, with 11 bases lining up with TRBD1. Trimming at V came to 4 bases and at J to 0 bases, leaving 9 bases not matched to a gene. CDR1 and CDR2 from the germline V gene are SGHRS and YFSETQ. This CDR3 has 18 residues. The CDR3 DNA reads TGCGCCAGCAGCACCGACCGCGGGACAGGGGGCTCCTACAATGAGCAGTTCTTC. Translation: CASSTDRGTGGSYNEQFF.

The sample holds one count of this clone. The CDR3 bases are TGTGCCAGCAGCTTAAGAGCAGGGGAGTTAGCAGATACGCAGTATTTT. Translated: CASSLRAGELADTQYF. The chain recombines TRBV7-3 with TRBJ2-3; maybe TRBD1 (6 bases). The ends were cut back, 1 base at V and 4 bases at J, with 15 bases in the middle. CDR1 and CDR2 (germline): SGHTA, FQGTGA. The CDR3 runs to 16 residues.

The DNA for the CDR3 is TGTGCCAGCAGCCCAATCGGGGGCAATTATGAAAAACTGTTTTTT. Its translation is CASSPIGGNYEKLFF. The chain couples TRBV7-9 to TRBJ1-4; tentative D call: TRBD1 (6 bases). Per the germline V gene, CDR1 is SEHNR and CDR2 is FQNEAQ (reference sequence). The V end was cut by 5 bases, the J end by 6 bases, with 16 bases between. The CDR3 has 15 amino acids.

The chain has TRBV2 and TRBJ2-1, with 14 nucleotides matching TRBD2. The CDR3 is made up of 15 amino acids. Trimming removed 6 bases from V and 5 bases from J; junction bases left unmatched: 3. Germline V lookup: CDR1 SNHLY, CDR2 FYNNEI. The CDR3 protein is CASSRGLAGDNEQFF. The CDR3 coding sequence is TGTGCCAGCAGCCGGGGACTAGCGGGGGACAATGAGCAGTTCTTC.

V and J are TRBV28 and TRBJ1-3, with no clear D. Trimming cost V 2 bases and J 0 bases, with 5 bases left between them. CDR3 length: 14 residues. Germline CDR1 is MDHEN and CDR2 is SYDVKM. CDR3 sequence reads: CASSLPTSGNTIYF. In DNA form, the CDR3 reads TGTGCCAGCAGTTTACCGACCTCTGGAAACACCATATATTTT. Looking up the rest from reference TRBV28 and TRBJ1-3 gives the full variable domain: DVKVTQSSRYLVKRTGEKVFLECVQDMDHENMFWYRQDPGLGLRLIYFSYDVKMKEKGDIPEGYSVSREKKERFSLILESASTNQTSMYLCASSLPTSGNTIYFGEGSWLTVV.